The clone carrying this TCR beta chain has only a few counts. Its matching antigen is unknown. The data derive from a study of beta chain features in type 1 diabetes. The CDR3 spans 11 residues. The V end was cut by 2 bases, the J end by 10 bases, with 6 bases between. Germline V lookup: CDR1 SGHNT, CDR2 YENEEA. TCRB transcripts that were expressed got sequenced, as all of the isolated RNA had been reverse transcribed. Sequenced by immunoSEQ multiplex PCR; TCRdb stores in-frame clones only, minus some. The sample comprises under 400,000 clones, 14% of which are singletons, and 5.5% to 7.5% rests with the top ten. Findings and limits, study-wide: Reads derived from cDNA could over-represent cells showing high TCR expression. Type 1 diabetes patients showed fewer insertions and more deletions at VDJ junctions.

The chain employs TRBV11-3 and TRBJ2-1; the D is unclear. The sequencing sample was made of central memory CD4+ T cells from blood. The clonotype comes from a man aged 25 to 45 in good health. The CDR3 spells CASSLYAEQFF. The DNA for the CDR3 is TGTGCCAGCAGCTTATACGCGGAGCAGTTCTTC.